These 9 T cell receptor beta chains came from one sample sequenced in a study of T-cell reconstitution after alpha-beta-depleted transplantation in children. Unique molecular identifiers were built into the TCRbeta library. MiXCR was run by TCRdb on the PCR reads, yielding one entry per CDR3 protein. Of a few hundred thousand distinct CDR3 sequences in the sample, approximately 30% are singletons; the top ten hold about 35%. The sample was PBMCs, taken before TCRalphabeta/CD19-depleted stem cell transplant. The receptors originated from a boy younger than two with Wiskott-Aldrich syndrome, due to receive a stem cell transplant.

The chain uses TRBV12-3 or TRBV12-4 and TRBJ2-7, with TRBD2 matching over 14 bases. The CDR3 has 15 residues. V shed 3 bases and J 4 bases; nucleotides not matched to a gene: 2. The CDR3 is CASSFRLAGGYEQYF. In DNA form, the CDR3 reads TGTGCCAGCAGTTTCCGACTAGCGGGAGGGTACGAGCAGTACTTC.

The gene calls are TRBV9 and TRBJ2-3, with D tentatively TRBD1 or TRBD2 (5 bases each). CDR1 and CDR2 (germline): SGDLS, YYNGEE. Trimming shortened V by 2 bases and J by 4 bases, and 11 bases separated the two germline ends. CDR3 length: 14 amino acids. This chain's CDR3 is CASSVGEGADTQYF. The CDR3 DNA is TGTGCCAGCAGCGTGGGGGAAGGGGCAGATACGCAGTATTTT.

This chain links TRBV5-1 with TRBJ2-5; TRBD1 might be the D (6 bases). With 5 bases removed from V and 7 bases from J, the gap between germline ends came to 12 bases. The CDR3 extends over 12 amino acids. Germline V gene sequence: CDR1 SGHRS, CDR2 YFSETQ. The CDR3 coding sequence is TGCGCCAGCAGTCTTAAGGGGGTGACCCAGTACTTC. Protein: CASSLKGVTQYF.

In its sample, this clonotype was seen a few times. The V gene is TRBV14, the J gene TRBJ1-2; 7 bases agree with TRBD1. Germline values: CDR1 SGHDN, CDR2 FVKESK. After removal of 2 bases from V and 11 bases from J, the junction contained 8 bases not matched to a gene. The CDR3 loop spans 13 amino acids. The CDR3, as DNA: TGTGCCAGCAGCCAAAAAACAGGGGCAGGGTACACCTTC. This encodes CASSQKTGAGYTF.

This clonotype showed up just a few times. The V and J genes are TRBV6-1 and TRBJ2-6; D is unclear. Trimming removed 1 base from V and 0 bases from J, with 7 bases in between. From germline, CDR1 is MNHNS and CDR2 SASEGT. This CDR3 spans 16 amino acids. The CDR3 DNA is TGTGCCAGCAGTGAAGTTGGCAGCTCTGGGGCCAACGTCCTGACTTTC. Its translation: CASSEVGSSGANVLTF.

The V call is TRBV7-8, the J call TRBJ2-2; 7 bases are a match to TRBD2. The CDR3 is 16 amino acids. The junction had 8 bases not matched to a gene; V was cut back by 1 base and J by 6 bases. The germline gives CDR1 SGHVS, CDR2 FQNEAQ. CDR3 residues: CASSLVSGGLAGELFF. The CDR3 nucleotides read TGTGCCAGCAGCTTAGTTTCGGGGGGATTGGCCGGGGAGCTGTTTTTT.

This clonotype occurred a few times. The chain uses TRBV27 and TRBJ2-7; 7 positions agree with TRBD1. Germline V gene data show CDR1 as MNHEY and CDR2 as SMNVEV (reference sequence). The CDR3 spans 15 residues. Losses at the gene ends were 5 bases for V and 4 bases for J; bases not matched to a gene: 11. Here the CDR3 reads CASSGYGTVRYEQYF. CDR3 nucleotide sequence: TGTGCCAGCAGTGGATATGGGACAGTGCGTTACGAGCAGTACTTC.

This clonotype was recorded a few times. The chain links TRBV20-1 to TRBJ2-7; no clear D. The germline V gene encodes CDR1 DFQATT and CDR2 SNEGSKA (reference sequence). The CDR3 has 12 amino acids. V lost 2 bases and J lost 4, with 9 bases in between. CDR3 region: CSARYVEYEQYF. In DNA form, the CDR3 reads TGCAGTGCTAGATATGTCGAGTACGAGCAGTACTTC.

This rearrangement joins TRBV28 to TRBJ2-1; D call uncertain. Germline lookup yields CDR1 MDHEN and CDR2 SYDVKM. This CDR3 is built from 11 residues. V lost 0 bases and J lost 9, with 3 bases in between. The CDR3 loop reads CASSLWSEQFF. CDR3 nucleotides: TGTGCCAGCAGTTTATGGTCTGAGCAGTTCTTC.